This TCR beta chain was documented in a study of blood T cell repertoires in COVID-19. The wider study: The United States, Italy and Spain were the sources of the acute and convalescent COVID-19 samples. The cDNA or gDNA used as material had been derived from T cells, B-cell-depleted T cells, or PBMCs.

In the source study's methods: Estimated nucleated cell counts came from reference gene primer amplification. Assay used: immunoSEQ multiplex PCR; TCRdb lists only in-frame clones, some missing. Clone size and V and J calls were adopted from that table, with D and trimming inferred from the DNA. The top ten clones hold about 4.1% of a sample with tens of thousands of clones, roughly 85% of them seen once. CDR1 and CDR2 (germline): MNHEY, SVGAGI. The CDR3 has 15 residues. V gave up 0 bases and J gave up 4 bases, with 11 bases separating them. This receptor was identified in a man aged 60 to 69 with acute or convalescent COVID-19. Material: peripheral blood. The rearrangement uses TRBV6-5 and TRBJ2-3; D remains unclear. In DNA, the CDR3 is TGTGCCAGCAGTTACTCCTGGGCCCGCCCAGATACGCAGTATTTT. Its translation is CASSYSWARPDTQYF.